A selection of T cell receptor beta chains follows, all from one sample in a study of blood T cell repertoires in COVID-19. The table came from immunoSEQ multiplex PCR; TCRdb's copy has only in-frame clones and leaves some out. The sample shows 400,000 to 500,000 clones, roughly 90% of them seen only once. Material for sequencing was PBMCs or T cells enriched from blood (not recorded which). These receptors originate from a woman aged 40-49 years who had recovered from COVID-19. Both conserved end residues are part of each CDR3. D genes are given only for firm matches. Only some rows state a clone size, as once, few, many or a class for expanded clones.

v_gene: TRBV7-9
abundance: .
d_gene: .
j_gene: TRBJ1-1
CDR3aa: CASTSGMANTEAFF

v_gene: TRBV9
abundance: .
d_gene: TRBD1
j_gene: TRBJ2-1
CDR3aa: CASSVKQGALADSYNEQFF

v_gene: TRBV27
abundance: .
d_gene: TRBD1
j_gene: TRBJ1-6
CDR3aa: CASSRTGSSYNSPLHF

v_gene: TRBV7-2
abundance: .
d_gene: .
j_gene: TRBJ2-5
CDR3aa: CASSPTDTKETQYF

v_gene: TRBV7-2
abundance: .
d_gene: .
j_gene: TRBJ1-2
CDR3aa: CASSLEGSTGGYTF

v_gene: TRBV18
abundance: .
d_gene: TRBD1
j_gene: TRBJ1-1
CDR3aa: CASSPDQGAAFF

v_gene: TRBV2
abundance: .
d_gene: .
j_gene: TRBJ1-5
CDR3aa: CASSVVVTNQPQHF

v_gene: TRBV6-6
abundance: .
d_gene: .
j_gene: TRBJ1-1
CDR3aa: CASSSRDRSNTEAFF

v_gene: TRBV2
abundance: once
d_gene: TRBD1
j_gene: TRBJ2-1
CDR3aa: CASSVQGVSYNEQFF

v_gene: TRBV20-1
abundance: .
d_gene: .
j_gene: TRBJ2-7
CDR3aa: CSASEGPGEIYEQYF

v_gene: TRBV12-3/TRBV12-4
abundance: once
d_gene: .
j_gene: TRBJ1-1
CDR3aa: CASSSQVNTEAFF

v_gene: TRBV6-4
abundance: .
d_gene: .
j_gene: TRBJ2-1
CDR3aa: CASSDSPSSYNEQFF

v_gene: TRBV7-9
abundance: .
d_gene: TRBD1
j_gene: TRBJ1-2
CDR3aa: CASSFGQGADGYTF

v_gene: TRBV19
abundance: .
d_gene: TRBD1
j_gene: TRBJ1-2
CDR3aa: CASSPGQGRGYGYTF

v_gene: TRBV5-1
abundance: .
d_gene: TRBD1
j_gene: TRBJ2-5
CDR3aa: CANDRGGEQETQYF

v_gene: TRBV7-9
abundance: .
d_gene: .
j_gene: TRBJ1-1
CDR3aa: CASSLAEGYRTEAFF

v_gene: TRBV24-1
abundance: .
d_gene: TRBD2
j_gene: TRBJ2-1
CDR3aa: CATRGLAGDYNEQFF

v_gene: TRBV6-5
abundance: .
d_gene: .
j_gene: TRBJ1-2
CDR3aa: CASSLSGRFGYTF

v_gene: TRBV18
abundance: .
d_gene: .
j_gene: TRBJ1-1
CDR3aa: CASSPPNRPGEAFF

v_gene: TRBV7-7
abundance: .
d_gene: TRBD2
j_gene: TRBJ2-5
CDR3aa: CASSFTSGRNGETQYF

v_gene: TRBV24-1
abundance: .
d_gene: TRBD2
j_gene: TRBJ2-1
CDR3aa: CATSDKTSGSYNEQFF

v_gene: TRBV2
abundance: .
d_gene: TRBD2
j_gene: TRBJ2-7
CDR3aa: CASVTTSREQYF

v_gene: TRBV7-2
abundance: once
d_gene: .
j_gene: TRBJ2-3
CDR3aa: CASSFRRAWGDTQYF

v_gene: TRBV29-1
abundance: .
d_gene: .
j_gene: TRBJ1-6
CDR3aa: CSVRTDLNSPLHF

v_gene: TRBV10-3
abundance: .
d_gene: TRBD1
j_gene: TRBJ1-2
CDR3aa: CAISEPWDRISGYTF

v_gene: TRBV7-9
abundance: once
d_gene: TRBD1
j_gene: TRBJ1-6
CDR3aa: CASSFTGGPSPLHF

v_gene: TRBV25-1
abundance: .
d_gene: TRBD1
j_gene: TRBJ1-2
CDR3aa: CASSESGQDGYTF

v_gene: TRBV10-1
abundance: .
d_gene: TRBD1
j_gene: TRBJ1-1
CDR3aa: CASSELMTGVNTEAFF

v_gene: TRBV4-3
abundance: .
d_gene: TRBD2
j_gene: TRBJ2-5
CDR3aa: CASSQGTSGRAEETQYF

v_gene: TRBV9
abundance: .
d_gene: TRBD1
j_gene: TRBJ1-2
CDR3aa: CASSAQGANYGYTF

v_gene: TRBV10-3
abundance: .
d_gene: .
j_gene: TRBJ1-2
CDR3aa: CAISEPVVYGYTF

v_gene: TRBV3-1/TRBV3-2
abundance: .
d_gene: .
j_gene: TRBJ1-2
CDR3aa: CASSQAGKGGTF

v_gene: TRBV12-3/TRBV12-4
abundance: .
d_gene: .
j_gene: TRBJ1-2
CDR3aa: CASSLARTVGYTF

v_gene: TRBV6-5
abundance: .
d_gene: TRBD2
j_gene: TRBJ2-3
CDR3aa: CASIAAGVVDTQYF

v_gene: TRBV4-1
abundance: .
d_gene: TRBD2
j_gene: TRBJ2-3
CDR3aa: CASSPRLAGVGNTQYF

v_gene: TRBV27
abundance: .
d_gene: TRBD1
j_gene: TRBJ1-2
CDR3aa: CASSFYDRGGYGYTF

v_gene: TRBV7-9
abundance: .
d_gene: TRBD1
j_gene: TRBJ2-7
CDR3aa: CASTSFRGTGSYEQYF

v_gene: TRBV2
abundance: .
d_gene: .
j_gene: TRBJ2-2
CDR3aa: CASSESGNTGELFF

v_gene: TRBV11-2
abundance: few
d_gene: .
j_gene: TRBJ1-3
CDR3aa: CASSSHSGGRSGNTIYF

v_gene: TRBV5-1
abundance: .
d_gene: .
j_gene: TRBJ1-2
CDR3aa: CASSSDPTENYGYTF

v_gene: TRBV6-5
abundance: .
d_gene: .
j_gene: TRBJ1-5
CDR3aa: CASSYSAESNQPQHF

v_gene: TRBV11-2
abundance: .
d_gene: TRBD1
j_gene: TRBJ1-2
CDR3aa: CASSTPRTGLDGYTF

v_gene: TRBV5-1
abundance: .
d_gene: .
j_gene: TRBJ2-6
CDR3aa: CASSLERYSGANVLTF

v_gene: TRBV5-1
abundance: .
d_gene: TRBD2
j_gene: TRBJ2-7
CDR3aa: CASSSTSGMKDEQYF

v_gene: TRBV7-8
abundance: .
d_gene: TRBD1
j_gene: TRBJ1-4
CDR3aa: CASSVDREKEKLFF

v_gene: TRBV6-2/TRBV6-3
abundance: once
d_gene: .
j_gene: TRBJ1-1
CDR3aa: CASSYSLGADFTEAFF

v_gene: TRBV27
abundance: .
d_gene: .
j_gene: TRBJ1-2
CDR3aa: CASSRTGTGIGYTF

v_gene: TRBV3-1/TRBV3-2
abundance: .
d_gene: .
j_gene: TRBJ1-6
CDR3aa: CASSQERWSPLHF

v_gene: TRBV7-9
abundance: .
d_gene: .
j_gene: TRBJ1-6
CDR3aa: CASSDTAAYNSPLHF

v_gene: TRBV27
abundance: .
d_gene: TRBD1
j_gene: TRBJ2-7
CDR3aa: CASSPTGVYEQYF

v_gene: TRBV7-6
abundance: .
d_gene: .
j_gene: TRBJ2-5
CDR3aa: CASSSPTGYQETQYF

v_gene: TRBV9
abundance: .
d_gene: .
j_gene: TRBJ2-1
CDR3aa: CASSVWGIGGEQFF

v_gene: TRBV2
abundance: once
d_gene: .
j_gene: TRBJ2-6
CDR3aa: CASSEEGVGSGANVLTF